This T cell receptor beta chain was sequenced during a study of CD8+CD57+ T cells in acquired aplastic anemia. Whole-study findings and limits: Levels of CD8+ Simpson's diversity were not significantly distinct in patients versus controls. Some 28 sequences, all CD8+ CDR3, were shared between patients and controls.

Germline assignment: CDR1 SNHLY and CDR2 FYNNEI. This CDR3 has 13 amino acids. Profiling of TCR beta VDJ combinations and CDR3 sequences used genomic DNA as template. In TCRdb, the reads were re-called with MiXCR into one record per CDR3 protein. The sample holds hundreds of thousands of distinct CDR3 sequences, roughly 80% seen once. Patients selected for sequencing had displayed CD8+CD57+ cell expansion by flow cytometry. Prior therapy had not been administered to any patient at the time of blood sampling. Comment on this clonotype: Its antigen is not identified. A junction end diverges from the germline sequence, so it may reflect a read error.

This sequence joins TRBV2 and TRBJ2-3, with no clear D. The specimen sequenced was sorted CD4+, CD8+, or CD8+CD57+ T cells (not recorded which) from PBMCs. This clonotype was sampled from a human donor with aplastic anemia. In DNA, the CDR3 is TGTGCCAGCAGTGATGCCCGGATACATACGCAGTTTTTC. Its protein is CASSDARIHTQFF.